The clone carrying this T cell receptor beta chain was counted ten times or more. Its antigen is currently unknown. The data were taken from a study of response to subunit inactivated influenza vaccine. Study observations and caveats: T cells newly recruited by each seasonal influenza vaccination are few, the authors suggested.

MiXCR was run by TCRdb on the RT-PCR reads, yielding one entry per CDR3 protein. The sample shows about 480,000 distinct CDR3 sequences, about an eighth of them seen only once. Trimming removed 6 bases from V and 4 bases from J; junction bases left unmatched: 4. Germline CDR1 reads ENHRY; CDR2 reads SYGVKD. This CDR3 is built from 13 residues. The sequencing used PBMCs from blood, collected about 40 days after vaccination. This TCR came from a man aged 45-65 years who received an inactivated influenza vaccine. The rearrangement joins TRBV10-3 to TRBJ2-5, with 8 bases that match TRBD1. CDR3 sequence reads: CAIRRTGSETQYF. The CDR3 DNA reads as TGTGCCATCAGAAGGACAGGGTCAGAGACCCAGTACTTC.